This TCR beta chain appears in the sequencing data of a study of cytomegalovirus exposure and HLA in healthy donors. PCR was performed using 60 Vbeta and 13 Jbeta primers. The protocol was immunoSEQ multiplex PCR, while the TCRdb copy is restricted to in-frame clones and leaves out a portion. The data contain some 51,000 clones, about 67% of them singletons. Study-wide points: Analysis was performed later, and it showed HLA-associated TCR beta chains to be more clonally expanded than equally common others.

This clone was counted between two and nine times. Its antigen is undetermined. The TCR sequence derives from a man in his forties or fifties in good health and CMV-seropositive. Material for sequencing was PBMCs.

Here the CDR3 DNA reads TGCGCCAGCATGCGGCAAGTAGACACTGAAGCTTTCTTT. Translating gives CASMRQVDTEAFF. This chain uses TRBV5-1 with TRBJ1-1; D is uncertain. Germline V CDR1 and CDR2: SGHRS, YFSETQ. V was clipped by 6 bases and J by 3 bases, with 12 bases between them. This CDR3 contains 13 residues.